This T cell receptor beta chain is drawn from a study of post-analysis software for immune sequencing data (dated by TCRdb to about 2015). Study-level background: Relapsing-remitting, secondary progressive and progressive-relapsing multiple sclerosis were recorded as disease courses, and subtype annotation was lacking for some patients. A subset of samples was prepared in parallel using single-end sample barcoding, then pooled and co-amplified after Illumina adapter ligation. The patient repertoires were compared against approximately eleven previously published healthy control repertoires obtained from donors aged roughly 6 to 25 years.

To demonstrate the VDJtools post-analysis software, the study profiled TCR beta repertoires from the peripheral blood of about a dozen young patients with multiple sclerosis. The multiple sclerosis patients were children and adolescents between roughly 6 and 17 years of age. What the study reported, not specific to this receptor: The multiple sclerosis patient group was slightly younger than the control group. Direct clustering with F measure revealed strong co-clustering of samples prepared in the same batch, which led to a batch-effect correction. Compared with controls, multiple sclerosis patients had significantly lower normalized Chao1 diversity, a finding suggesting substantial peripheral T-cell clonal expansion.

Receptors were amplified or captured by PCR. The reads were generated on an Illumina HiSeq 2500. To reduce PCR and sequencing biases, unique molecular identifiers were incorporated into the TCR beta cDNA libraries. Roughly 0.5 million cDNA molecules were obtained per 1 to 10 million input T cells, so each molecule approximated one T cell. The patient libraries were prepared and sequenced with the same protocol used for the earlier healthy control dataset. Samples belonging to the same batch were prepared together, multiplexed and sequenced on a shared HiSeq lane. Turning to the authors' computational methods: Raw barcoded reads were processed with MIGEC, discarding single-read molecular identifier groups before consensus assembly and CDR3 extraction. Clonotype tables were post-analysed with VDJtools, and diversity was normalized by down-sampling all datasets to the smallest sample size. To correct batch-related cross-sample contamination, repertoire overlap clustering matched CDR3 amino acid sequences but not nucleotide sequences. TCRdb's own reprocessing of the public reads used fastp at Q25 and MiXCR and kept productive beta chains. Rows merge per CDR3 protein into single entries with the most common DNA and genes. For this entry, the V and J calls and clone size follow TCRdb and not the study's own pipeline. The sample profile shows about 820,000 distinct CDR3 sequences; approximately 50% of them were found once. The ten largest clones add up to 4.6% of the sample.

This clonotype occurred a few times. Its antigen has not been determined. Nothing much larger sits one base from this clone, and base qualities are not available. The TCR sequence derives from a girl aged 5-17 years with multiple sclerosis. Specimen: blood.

The CDR3 reads as follows: CASSLGAGVSYF. The DNA sequence follows: TGTGCCAGCAGTTTAGGGGCAGGTGTATCGTACTTC. This chain is built from TRBV12-3 or TRBV12-4 and TRBJ2-7, with no reliable assignment of the D segment. Between the V and J ends, shortened by 1 base and 12 bases respectively, the junction contains 13 bases. The CDR3 starts with the cysteine, ends with the phenylalanine, and has 12 residues. Here the CDR3 DNA is all that survives: 36 bases in frame from base 1.